This T cell receptor (beta chain) was sequenced for a study of blood T cell repertoires in COVID-19. Whole-study context: Whether acute or convalescent, the COVID-19 samples came from the United States, Italy and Spain. T cells, B-cell-depleted T cells, or PBMCs supplied cDNA or gDNA.

Per the authors' pipeline: From reference gene primer amplification, estimates of nucleated cell counts were derived. Libraries were prepared by immunoSEQ multiplex PCR; TCRdb keeps only in-frame clonotypes and omits some of them. From that table come the V and J calls and clone size; the DNA was used to work out D and trimming. The table includes 70,000 to 100,000 clones, 86% detected once. In germline, CDR1 is SGDLS, CDR2 YYNGEE. V lost 2 bases to trimming and J lost 3 bases; unmatched junction nucleotides: 8. The length of the CDR3 is 16 residues. The chain carries TRBV9 and TRBJ2-3; 8 bases align to TRBD1. Sequencing was performed on peripheral blood. This clonotype was sampled from an older man with active or convalescent COVID-19. CDR3 amino acids: CASSVSRGRETDTQYF. The CDR3 DNA follows: TGTGCCAGCAGCGTCTCCAGGGGGCGCGAGACAGATACGCAGTATTTT. The full variable domain, completed using reference TRBV9 and TRBJ2-3, is DSGVTQTPKHLITATGQRVTLRCSPRSGDLSVYWYQQSLDQGLQFLIQYYNGEERAKGNILERFSAQQFPDLHSELNLSSLELGDSALYFCASSVSRGRETDTQYFGPGTRLTVL.